A single sample gave rise to the 29 T cell receptor beta chains below, sequenced in a study of blood T cell repertoires in COVID-19. Using immunoSEQ multiplex PCR, the repertoire was profiled, and TCRdb retains in-frame clones only, with some absent. This table holds approximately 80,000 clones, approximately 76% found once. The material sequenced was peripheral blood. The source is a man in his sixties or seventies with active or convalescent COVID-19.

The genes are TRBV7-9 and TRBJ2-1, with 8 nucleotides matching TRBD2. Per germline, CDR1 SEHNR and CDR2 FQNEAQ (reference sequence). V trimming: 1 base; J trimming: 15 bases; junction bases outside the gene matches: 17. CDR3 length: 16 amino acids. The CDR3 loop is CASSLGAPAFAREGFF. CDR3 nucleotides: TGTGCCAGCAGCTTAGGGGCCCCCGCCTTCGCCCGGGAGGGGTTCTTC.

This chain links TRBV28 with TRBJ1-1, with TRBD1 identical over 7 bases. Germline CDR1 is MDHEN and CDR2 is SYDVKM. The CDR3 totals 15 residues. The V segment lost 5 bases and the J segment 0 bases; nucleotides outside the gene matches: 6. CDR3 sequence (DNA): TGTGCCAGCAGTCCTCAGACAGGGCTGAACACTGAAGCTTTCTTT. Translation: CASSPQTGLNTEAFF. The variable domain in full, completed from reference TRBV28 and TRBJ1-1, reads DVKVTQSSRYLVKRTGEKVFLECVQDMDHENMFWYRQDPGLGLRLIYFSYDVKMKEKGDIPEGYSVSREKKERFSLILESASTNQTSMYLCASSPQTGLNTEAFFGQGTRLTVV.

The chain joins TRBV14 to TRBJ1-1; D might be TRBD1 (6 bases). Between the trimmed V and J ends, which lost 5 bases and 2 bases, there was a span of 9 bases. The CDR3 sequence is 13 residues long. CDR1 and CDR2 from the germline V gene are SGHDN and FVKESK. CDR3 region: CASSAQGNTEAFF. The CDR3 coding sequence is TGTGCCAGCAGCGCACAGGGCAACACTGAAGCTTTCTTT.

The V and J genes are TRBV30 and TRBJ1-2, with a possible D match to TRBD1 (6 bases). Trimming pared 0 bases from V and 0 bases from J, leaving 11 bases between. Germline CDR1 reads GTSNPN; CDR2 reads SVGIG (reference sequence). The CDR3 runs 15 residues. CDR3 residues: CAWSVMTGSNYGYTF. CDR3 nucleotides: TGTGCCTGGAGTGTGATGACAGGATCTAACTATGGCTACACCTTC.

The chain has TRBV19 and TRBJ1-1; no reliable D call. The CDR3 length is 14 residues. V lost 9 bases and J lost 4, with 18 bases in between. Germline V gene sequence: CDR1 LNHDA, CDR2 SQIVND (reference sequence). Here the CDR3 DNA reads TGTGCCAGCCGGCTCGGACCCGAGGGCACTGAAGCTTTCTTT. Its translation: CASRLGPEGTEAFF.

The J gene is TRBJ1-1, the V gene TRBV29-1, with unresolved D. The CDR3 length is 11 residues. Germline CDR1 and CDR2: SQVTM and ANQGSEA. Between the trimmed V and J ends, which lost 4 bases and 7 bases, there was a span of 10 bases. CDR3 residues: CSVVTVLEAFF. Here the CDR3 DNA reads TGCAGCGTTGTGACTGTCCTTGAAGCTTTCTTT.

In regard to this clone: One end of the junction fails to match germline, which may point to a read error. The chain employs TRBV29-1 and TRBJ1-3; no firm D call. Germline V gene data show CDR1 as SQVTM and CDR2 as ANQGSEA. This CDR3 is 14 amino acids long. The CDR3 DNA sequence: TGCAGCGTAGAAGTAGGACTCGACGGAAACACCATATATTTT. It translates to CSVEVGLDGNTIYF.

The chain links TRBV7-8 to TRBJ2-7; no clear D. The CDR3 extends over 13 amino acids. Trimming stripped 3 bases from V and 1 base from J, with 7 bases between. Germline CDR1 is SGHVS and CDR2 is FQNEAQ. The CDR3 loop reads CASSFLQSYEQYF. In DNA form, the CDR3 reads TGTGCCAGCAGCTTTTTACAGTCCTACGAGCAGTACTTC.

This clone was observed many times. The chain couples TRBV28 to TRBJ1-1, with a possible D match to TRBD1 (5 bases). Germline V gives CDR1 MDHEN, CDR2 SYDVKM. Trimming removed 6 bases at V and 6 bases at J, with 17 bases between. This CDR3 has 14 residues. CDR3 in DNA: TGTGCCAGCAGGGGGCACCCCCTGCAGCCTGAAGCTTTCTTT. Translating it yields CASRGHPLQPEAFF.

V and J are TRBV30 and TRBJ2-7; 8 positions agree with TRBD2. V lost 5 bases to trimming and J lost 5 bases; unmatched junction nucleotides: 11. Germline V gives CDR1 GTSNPN, CDR2 SVGIG (reference sequence). The CDR3 runs to 14 residues. The CDR3 DNA reads as TGTGCCTGGGCCAGACTAGCGAGGAAAAACGAGCAGTACTTC. Amino acid sequence: CAWARLARKNEQYF. The full variable domain, rest sourced from reference TRBV30 and TRBJ2-7, is SQTIHQWPATLVQPVGSPLSLECTVEGTSNPNLYWYRQAAGRGLQLLFYSVGIGQISSEVPQNLSASRPQDRQFILSSKKLLLSDSGFYLCAWARLARKNEQYFGPGTRLTVT.

The chain uses TRBV6-5 and TRBJ2-7; possible D gene TRBD1, 6 bases. The V gene lost 2 bases and the J gene lost 3 bases, with 11 bases spanning the gap. This CDR3 has 14 residues. Germline V CDR1 and CDR2: MNHEY, SVGAGI. The CDR3 sequence is CASSYRGFVYEQYF. The CDR3 bases are TGTGCCAGCAGTTACAGGGGGTTTGTCTACGAGCAGTACTTC.

The chain recombines TRBV28 with TRBJ1-1; TRBD1 might be the D (5 bases). This CDR3 comprises 18 residues. Trimming pared 4 bases from V and 4 bases from J, leaving 25 bases between. Germline V gene lookup returns CDR1 MDHEN and CDR2 SYDVKM. The chain's CDR3 is CASSSWSIGALGGTEAFF. In DNA, the CDR3 is TGTGCCAGCAGTTCCTGGTCAATAGGGGCCCTGGGAGGCACTGAAGCTTTCTTT.

CDR3 amino acids: CASSLGDRASNEQFF. DNA for the CDR3: TGCGCCAGCAGCTTGGGAGACAGGGCTAGCAATGAGCAGTTCTTC. The genes are TRBV5-1 and TRBJ2-1, with 7 bases matching TRBD1. With 0 bases clipped from V and 6 bases from J, the junction kept 6 bases outside the gene matches. Looked up from germline, CDR1 is SGHRS and CDR2 is YFSETQ. The CDR3 has 15 amino acids.

V is TRBV24-1 and J is TRBJ2-5; 7 nucleotides agree with TRBD1. Germline loops: CDR1 KGHDR, CDR2 SFDVKD. The CDR3 has 14 residues. V was pared by 4 bases and J by 5 bases, with 6 bases of the junction left unmatched. CDR3 region: CATSEHGQEETQYF. The CDR3 bases are TGTGCCACCAGTGAGCACGGACAGGAGGAGACCCAGTACTTC.

The chain employs TRBV30 and TRBJ2-3, with TRBD1 matching 12 bases. With V trimmed by 5 bases and J by 5 bases, 2 bases remained unmatched. CDR3 length: 13 residues. Germline V gene data show CDR1 as GTSNPN and CDR2 as SVGIG (reference sequence). DNA of the CDR3: TGTGCCTGGGGGACAGGGGGCAGAGATACGCAGTATTTT. Translation gives CAWGTGGRDTQYF.

The chain employs TRBV6-1 and TRBJ2-3; possibly TRBD2 for D (5 bases). The CDR3 consists of 15 residues. The germline gives CDR1 MNHNS, CDR2 SASEGT. Trimming took 3 bases from V and 0 from J, leaving 10 bases between them. The chain's CDR3 is CASSEDGDSTDTQYF. The CDR3 nucleotides are TGTGCCAGCAGTGAGGACGGGGATAGCACAGATACGCAGTATTTT.

This clone was counted only a few times. The chain uses TRBV19 and TRBJ1-2; TRBD1 is a possible D gene (5 bases). This CDR3 contains 17 residues. The V gene lost 8 bases and the J gene lost 0 bases, with 22 bases spanning the gap. Germline V lookup: CDR1 LNHDA, CDR2 SQIVND (reference sequence). CDR3 nucleotides: TGTGCCAGTTACCCGGGGGGGATTCCTTCGGCTAACTATGGCTACACCTTC. Translation gives CASYPGGIPSANYGYTF. The full variable domain, rest sourced from reference TRBV19 and TRBJ1-2, is DGGITQSPKYLFRKEGQNVTLSCEQNLNHDAMYWYRQDPGQGLRLIYYSQIVNDFQKGDIAEGYSVSREKKESFPLTVTSAQKNPTAFYLCASYPGGIPSANYGYTFGSGTRLTVV.

The chain is built from TRBV28 and TRBJ1-4, with 9 bases fitting TRBD1. V lost 6 bases to trimming and J lost 8 bases; unmatched junction nucleotides: 10. From germline, CDR1 is MDHEN and CDR2 SYDVKM. The CDR3 consists of 15 residues. CDR3 sequence reads: CASSNPGQGGEKLFF. CDR3 DNA: TGTGCCAGCAGCAACCCGGGACAGGGTGGCGAAAAACTGTTTTTT. The variable domain in full, completed from reference TRBV28 and TRBJ1-4, reads DVKVTQSSRYLVKRTGEKVFLECVQDMDHENMFWYRQDPGLGLRLIYFSYDVKMKEKGDIPEGYSVSREKKERFSLILESASTNQTSMYLCASSNPGQGGEKLFFGSGTQLSVL.

This CDR3 is CAISDLQEAFGKLFF. CDR3 sequence (DNA): TGTGCCATCAGTGACCTCCAGGAGGCTTTTGGAAAACTGTTTTTT. This rearrangement joins TRBV10-3 to TRBJ1-4, with D unclear. The ends were cut back, 3 bases at V and 10 bases at J, with 18 bases in the middle. CDR3 length equals 15 residues. CDR1 ENHRY and CDR2 SYGVKD come from the germline V gene.

The chain employs TRBV6-5 and TRBJ2-7; D is perhaps TRBD1 (6 bases). CDR1 MNHEY and CDR2 SVGAGI come from the germline V gene. This CDR3 comprises 14 residues. The germline V and J ends were trimmed by 7 bases and 3 bases, with 16 bases remaining between them. The CDR3 DNA reads TGTGCCAGCAACATCCAACAGGGAGTCTACGAGCAGTACTTC. Its protein product is CASNIQQGVYEQYF.

V usage is TRBV2 and J usage is TRBJ1-4, with TRBD1 as a possible D gene (6 bases). The CDR3 is made up of 11 amino acids. Trimming removed 6 bases at V and 12 bases at J, with 11 bases between. CDR1 is SNHLY, CDR2 FYNNEI, per germline. This chain's CDR3 is CASRYRAELFF. CDR3 nucleotides: TGTGCCAGCAGATACAGGGCGGAACTGTTTTTT.

The rearrangement joins TRBV6-5 to TRBJ2-7; D is perhaps TRBD2 (5 bases). Per germline, CDR1 MNHEY and CDR2 SVGAGI. The CDR3 spans 13 residues. With 6 bases removed from V and 6 bases from J, the gap between germline ends came to 15 bases. This CDR3 reads CASRPGIAFEQYF. The CDR3 DNA follows: TGTGCCAGCAGACCGGGGATAGCTTTCGAGCAGTACTTC.

The chain couples TRBV5-1 to TRBJ2-6; D might be TRBD2 (6 bases). V was shortened by 2 bases and J by 0 bases, with 9 bases between the two germline ends. This CDR3 has 16 residues. Germline-derived CDR1 and CDR2 are SGHRS and YFSETQ. CDR3 region: CASSFQDYSGANVLTF. CDR3 nucleotide sequence: TGCGCCAGCAGCTTCCAGGACTACTCTGGGGCCAACGTCCTGACTTTC.

This chain uses TRBV2 with TRBJ1-1, with a possible D match to TRBD1 (5 bases). Trimming stripped 7 bases from V and 7 bases from J, with 25 bases between. The germline gives CDR1 SNHLY, CDR2 FYNNEI. CDR3 length: 16 amino acids. This CDR3 is CASKKTVVNTGGEAFF. The CDR3, as DNA: TGTGCCAGCAAAAAGACAGTAGTGAATACGGGCGGTGAAGCTTTCTTT.

This clone was counted a single time. The gene calls are TRBV18 and TRBJ1-2; possibly TRBD1 for D (6 bases). Trimming took 6 bases from V and 1 from J, leaving 18 bases between them. The germline V gene encodes CDR1 KGHSH and CDR2 LQKENI. CDR3 length: 16 residues. CDR3 protein: CASSPTGGEINYGYTF. The CDR3 nucleotides are TGTGCCAGCTCCCCGACAGGCGGCGAAATTAACTATGGCTACACCTTC.

In its sample, this clone was seen once. As DNA, the CDR3 is TGTGCCAGCAGCGAGGCGGACAGGCTAGGCACTGAAGCTTTCTTT. Protein product: CASSEADRLGTEAFF. V is TRBV9 and J is TRBJ1-1; 7 bases fit TRBD1. V lost 3 bases and J lost 4; bases outside the gene matches: 9. CDR3 length: 15 amino acids. Per the germline V gene, CDR1 is SGDLS and CDR2 is YYNGEE.

This clone was seen only once. J is TRBJ2-5 and V is TRBV5-4; the match to TRBD2 covers 13 bases. This CDR3 comprises 16 residues. Germline CDR1 and CDR2: SGHNT and YYREEE (reference sequence). The J segment lost 2 bases and the V segment lost 3 bases, leaving 4 bases of the junction unmatched. This CDR3 is CASSSGLAGLQETQYF. In nucleotides, the CDR3 is TGTGCCAGCAGCTCGGGACTAGCGGGGTTGCAAGAGACCCAGTACTTC.

In this sample, this clone turned up once. The chain joins TRBV3-1 (or the pseudogene TRBV3-2) to TRBJ2-7, with TRBD1 identical over 11 bases. CDR1 and CDR2 from the germline V gene are LGHDT and YNNKEL (reference sequence). Trimming at V came to 4 bases and at J to 3 bases, leaving 11 bases not matched to a gene. The CDR3 is 17 amino acids. The CDR3 nucleotides read TGTGCCAGCAGCCCTGGGACAGGGGGGGTTGGATTCTACGAGCAGTACTTC. Protein: CASSPGTGGVGFYEQYF.

This sequence joins TRBV27 and TRBJ2-2; 8 nucleotides align to TRBD2. CDR1 is MNHEY and CDR2 is SMNVEV in the germline V gene (reference sequence). Trimming removed 8 bases from V and 6 bases from J; junction bases left unmatched: 8. The CDR3 length is 14 residues. CDR3 residues: CASRPGGYAGELFF. The CDR3 region has the DNA TGTGCCAGCCGTCCGGGGGGGTATGCCGGGGAGCTGTTTTTT.